This is a list of T cell receptor beta chains from one sample in a study of OX40 agonist ivuxolimab in advanced cancers. Only in-frame clones appear in the TCRdb table, and some are missing; sequencing was by immunoSEQ multiplex PCR. The sample contains about 32,000 clones, 90% to 95% of which appear only once. The sequencing here drew on CD4+ or CD8+ T cells sorted from blood, taken in a trial of the OX40 agonist ivuxolimab. These receptors all come from an adult with an advanced solid tumor such as melanoma, head and neck, liver or kidney cancer. Each CDR3 is given with its conserved first and last residue. Each record gives: D gene, V gene, J gene, clone size, CDR3 DNA, CDR3 protein. A D gene is named only where the DNA matches it firmly. The listing skips clone size in some rows; elsewhere it reads once, few, many or a size class.

D: -; V: TRBV6-1; J: TRBJ2-7; size: -; DNA: TGTGCCAGCAGTGAATTAGGGGGAAGCTCCTACGAGCAGTACTTC; CDR3: CASSELGGSSYEQYF
D: -; V: TRBV27; J: TRBJ1-6; size: -; DNA: TGTGCCAGCAGTCCGGGCGGGGTTTCACCCCTCCACTTT; CDR3: CASSPGGVSPLHF
D: TRBD2; V: TRBV7-8; J: TRBJ2-1; size: -; DNA: TGTGCCAGCAGCCCGACTAGCGGCTACAATGAGCAGTTCTTC; CDR3: CASSPTSGYNEQFF
D: -; V: TRBV20-1; J: TRBJ1-1; size: -; DNA: TGCAGTGCTAGGGTTACTGAAGCTTTCTTT; CDR3: CSARVTEAFF
D: -; V: TRBV27; J: TRBJ2-3; size: -; DNA: TGTGCCAGCAGTTTATATTCTAGCACAGATACGCAGTATTTT; CDR3: CASSLYSSTDTQYF
D: TRBD2; V: TRBV6-6; J: TRBJ2-7; size: -; DNA: TGTGCCAGCACCCCCTCCGGAGCGGGAGTAAATCAGTACTTC; CDR3: CASTPSGAGVNQYF
D: -; V: TRBV28; J: TRBJ2-3; size: -; DNA: TGTGCCAGCAGTTTTGGGCAGGGCACAGATACGCAGTATTTT; CDR3: CASSFGQGTDTQYF
D: -; V: TRBV4-2; J: TRBJ1-1; size: -; DNA: TGTGCCAGCAGCTATCTATCGGGGAACACTGAAGCTTTCTTT; CDR3: CASSYLSGNTEAFF
D: TRBD2; V: TRBV7-9; J: TRBJ2-3; size: -; DNA: TGTGCCAGCAGCTTAGGGACTAGCGGGACAGATACGCAGTATTTT; CDR3: CASSLGTSGTDTQYF
D: TRBD1; V: TRBV9; J: TRBJ1-3; size: -; DNA: TGTGCCAGCAGCGCTCGGGACAGCGGAAACACCATATATTTT; CDR3: CASSARDSGNTIYF
D: -; V: TRBV9; J: TRBJ2-1; size: -; DNA: TGTGCCAGCAGCGTAGACGGGACACCCTACAATGAGCAGTTCTTC; CDR3: CASSVDGTPYNEQFF
D: TRBD1; V: TRBV4-3; J: TRBJ2-3; size: -; DNA: TGCGCCAGCAGCCAAGACCCCTGGACAGGGGAGTCGGATACGCAGTATTTT; CDR3: CASSQDPWTGESDTQYF
D: -; V: TRBV5-4; J: TRBJ1-1; size: -; DNA: TGTGCCAGCAGCCCTCCCGAGGGGCTTATGACCACTGAAGCTTTCTTT; CDR3: CASSPPEGLMTTEAFF
D: -; V: TRBV28; J: TRBJ2-1; size: -; DNA: TGTGCCAGCAGTTTATTACCCTACAATGAGCAGTTCTTC; CDR3: CASSLLPYNEQFF
D: TRBD1; V: TRBV18; J: TRBJ2-5; size: -; DNA: TGTGCCAGCTCACCAACGGCGTTTTGGACAGGTCAAGAGACCCAGTACTTC; CDR3: CASSPTAFWTGQETQYF
D: -; V: TRBV7-9; J: TRBJ1-6; size: -; DNA: TGTGCCAGCAGGCCGGGACCAGGAGGATCACCCCTCCACTTT; CDR3: CASRPGPGGSPLHF
D: -; V: TRBV13; J: TRBJ1-2; size: -; DNA: TGTGCCAGCAGCCTGTATCCCGAGGAAAATGGCTACACCTTC; CDR3: CASSLYPEENGYTF
D: -; V: TRBV7-9; J: TRBJ2-5; size: -; DNA: TGTGCCAGCGAAAAGGTGGCGGGGGCATTACAAGAGACCCAGTACTTC; CDR3: CASEKVAGALQETQYF
D: -; V: TRBV7-2; J: TRBJ2-3; size: -; DNA: TGTGCCAGCACCTTCCCTCTCTCTGGGCTCGGGACGCAGTATTTT; CDR3: CASTFPLSGLGTQYF
D: TRBD1; V: TRBV9; J: TRBJ1-2; size: once; DNA: TGTGCCAGCAGCCCAGGGACAGGACTAGGCTATGGCTACACCTTC; CDR3: CASSPGTGLGYGYTF
D: -; V: TRBV5-8; J: TRBJ2-7; size: -; DNA: TGTGCCAGCAGCTACTCCTACGAGCAGTACTTC; CDR3: CASSYSYEQYF
D: -; V: TRBV13; J: TRBJ2-1; size: -; DNA: TGTGCCAGCAGCTTAGAAGGGACTTCCTACAATGAGCAGTTCTTC; CDR3: CASSLEGTSYNEQFF
D: TRBD2; V: TRBV5-6; J: TRBJ2-3; size: once; DNA: TGTGCCAGCAGCTTGGAAACATTAGCGGGGACTAGCACAGATACGCAGTATTTT; CDR3: CASSLETLAGTSTDTQYF
D: -; V: TRBV5-1; J: TRBJ2-1; size: -; DNA: TGCGCCAGCAGCTTACAGACAGGCGGCAGCAATGAGCAGTTCTTC; CDR3: CASSLQTGGSNEQFF
D: TRBD2; V: TRBV5-1; J: TRBJ2-1; size: -; DNA: TGCGCCAGCAGCTTGAGACTAGCGGGGGCCCTGTACAATGAGCAGTTCTTC; CDR3: CASSLRLAGALYNEQFF
D: -; V: TRBV13; J: TRBJ2-2; size: -; DNA: TGTGCCAGCAGCTTATCTTTCGGCACCGGGGAGCTGTTTTTT; CDR3: CASSLSFGTGELFF
D: -; V: TRBV6-5; J: TRBJ2-7; size: -; DNA: TGTGCCAGCAACCCCGGGCAGGGCCCCTACGAGCAGTACTTC; CDR3: CASNPGQGPYEQYF
D: -; V: TRBV19; J: TRBJ2-3; size: -; DNA: TGTGCCAGTATTGCCGGGACCACAGATACGCAGTATTTT; CDR3: CASIAGTTDTQYF
D: -; V: TRBV19; J: TRBJ2-7; size: once; DNA: TGTGCCAGTAGTATAGACGGATACAGGAATTTGAACGAGCAGTACTTC; CDR3: CASSIDGYRNLNEQYF
D: -; V: TRBV18; J: TRBJ2-5; size: large; DNA: TGTGCCAGCTCACCCGGGTCGGGTATAACCCAGTACTTC; CDR3: CASSPGSGITQYF
D: -; V: TRBV7-9; J: TRBJ2-7; size: -; DNA: TGTGCCAGCACCCTATCAACGCACACCAACTCGGAGCAGTACTTC; CDR3: CASTLSTHTNSEQYF
D: TRBD2; V: TRBV7-6; J: TRBJ2-2; size: -; DNA: TGTGCCAGCAGTCCCCGACTAGCGGGGGGCCCGGTCGAAGGGGAGCTGTTTTTT; CDR3: CASSPRLAGGPVEGELFF
D: -; V: TRBV28; J: TRBJ1-2; size: -; DNA: TGTGCCAGCAGTCCCGAGGGGTGGGGTACCGGCTACACCTTC; CDR3: CASSPEGWGTGYTF
D: -; V: TRBV7-9; J: TRBJ1-1; size: -; DNA: TGTGCCAGCAGCCTCCTCAGGGGAGGAACTGAAGCTTTCTTT; CDR3: CASSLLRGGTEAFF
D: -; V: TRBV20-1; J: TRBJ2-1; size: -; DNA: TGCAGTGCTAGCTACTACAATGAGCAGTTCTTC; CDR3: CSASYYNEQFF
D: -; V: TRBV11-2; J: TRBJ1-6; size: -; DNA: TGTGCCAGCAGCTCCCGAGATTCACCCCTCCACTTT; CDR3: CASSSRDSPLHF
D: TRBD1; V: TRBV29-1; J: TRBJ1-5; size: -; DNA: TGCAGCGTTGGACAGGGTGAAGCTCAGCCCCAGCATTTT; CDR3: CSVGQGEAQPQHF
D: TRBD2; V: TRBV27; J: TRBJ2-7; size: -; DNA: TGTGCCAGCAGAATCGGACTAGCGGGAGCCTACGAGCAGTACTTC; CDR3: CASRIGLAGAYEQYF
D: -; V: TRBV27; J: TRBJ2-1; size: -; DNA: TGTGCCAGCAATAGGGTGAGGAGCTCCTACAATGAGCAGTTCTTC; CDR3: CASNRVRSSYNEQFF
D: TRBD2; V: TRBV9; J: TRBJ2-3; size: -; DNA: TGTGCCAGCAGCCCTGGAGCGGGGAGTACAGATACGCAGTATTTT; CDR3: CASSPGAGSTDTQYF
D: TRBD1; V: TRBV7-9; J: TRBJ2-5; size: -; DNA: TGTGCCAGCAGCTTAGGGACAGGGACGGAGGAGACCCAGTACTTC; CDR3: CASSLGTGTEETQYF